This passage covers 28 T cell receptor beta chains from one sample sequenced in a study of T cells in Graves' hyperthyroidism and ophthalmopathy. TCR beta CDR3 region amplification was performed from RNA transcripts. HTBI primers drove first-round RT-PCR of the TCR CDR3. Using its own MiXCR run on the multiplex PCR reads, TCRdb lists one record per CDR3 protein. The data contain about 410,000 distinct CDR3 sequences, approximately 14% of them singletons. Material for sequencing was blood. These receptors originate from a man aged 18-30 years with Graves' ophthalmopathy.

Remarks on this clonotype: A much larger clone differs from this one at a single base, so this may be a read error. The gene calls are TRBV11-2 and TRBJ2-5; D may be TRBD2 (5 bases). This CDR3 contains 13 residues. Germline CDR1 reads SGHAT; CDR2 reads FQNNGV. The CDR3 spells CASSPFTRETRYF. The CDR3 coding sequence is TGTGCCAGCAGCCCCTTTACTAGAGAGACCCGGTACTTC.

The chain is built from TRBV7-9 and TRBJ2-7; D call uncertain. There are 14 residues in the CDR3. The V end lost 4 bases, the J end lost 2 bases, and 12 bases lay between the germline ends. Looked up from germline, CDR1 is SEHNR and CDR2 is FQNEAQ (reference sequence). The DNA of the CDR3 is TGTGCCAGCAGCTCTCCTTTGAGCCCCTACGAGCAGTACTTC. Its protein is CASSSPLSPYEQYF.

This clonotype was counted many times. V is TRBV28 and J is TRBJ2-3, with 12 bases aligning to TRBD2. The ends lost 2 bases at V and 6 bases at J; junction bases unmatched: 12. Looked up from germline, CDR1 is MDHEN and CDR2 is SYDVKM. The CDR3 is 18 amino acids. CDR3 bases: TGTGCCAGCAGTTTAACCCCGCGGCTAGCGGGAGGGCCTGATACGCAGTATTTT. It specifies CASSLTPRLAGGPDTQYF.

This clonotype was counted a few times. This chain uses TRBV5-8 with TRBJ2-1, with D perhaps TRBD2 (5 bases). Germline loops: CDR1 SGHTS, CDR2 YDEGEE. The CDR3 has 14 residues. Trimming cost V 1 base and J 7 bases, with 12 bases left between them. For the CDR3, the DNA is TGTGCCAGCAGCTTGATGGGAGCGAGGAATGAGCAGTTCTTC. Translation gives CASSLMGARNEQFF. The entire variable domain, with the rest obtained from reference TRBV5-8 and TRBJ2-1, is as follows: EAGVTQSPTHLIKTRGQQATLRCSPISGHTSVYWYQQALGLGLQFLLWYDEGEERNRGNFPPRFSGRQFPNYSSELNVNALELEDSALYLCASSLMGARNEQFFGPGTRLTVL.

This clonotype was seen repeatedly, ten times or more. The CDR3: CAISERTGGLSTDTQYF. The CDR3 DNA reads TGTGCCATCAGTGAGAGGACAGGGGGTTTAAGCACAGATACGCAGTATTTT. The J gene is TRBJ2-3, the V gene TRBV10-3; TRBD1 matches 10 bases. Germline assignment: CDR1 ENHRY and CDR2 SYGVKD. The CDR3 consists of 17 residues. V dropped 2 bases and J dropped 0; count of bases not matched to a gene: 5.

The chain carries TRBV19 and TRBJ2-1; tentatively, D is TRBD1 or TRBD2 (6 bases each). The V end lost 8 bases, the J end lost 6 bases, and 11 bases lay between the germline ends. Germline CDR1 is LNHDA and CDR2 is SQIVND (reference sequence). This CDR3 is 12 amino acids long. The CDR3 region has the DNA TGTGCCAGTGCTGAGGGGGGCAATGAGCAGTTCTTC. Amino acid sequence: CASAEGGNEQFF.

The CDR3 DNA follows: TGTGCCAGCAGTTACAGGGGGTTGGACTATGGCTACACCTTC. It encodes CASSYRGLDYGYTF. The chain employs TRBV6-6 and TRBJ1-2, with D perhaps TRBD1 (6 bases). V was pared by 2 bases and J by 3 bases, with 10 bases between. Looked up from germline, CDR1 is MNHNY and CDR2 is SVGAGI (reference sequence). The CDR3 totals 14 residues.

This chain joins TRBV28 and TRBJ2-7, with TRBD2 identical over 13 bases. The trim removed 2 bases at V and 6 bases at J, leaving 4 bases unmatched. The CDR3 sequence is 15 residues long. Germline V lookup: CDR1 MDHEN, CDR2 SYDVKM. The DNA for the CDR3 is TGTGCCAGCAGTTTACCGGGACTAGCGGGATTCGAGCAGTACTTC. Residues: CASSLPGLAGFEQYF.

This clonotype was counted at least ten times. The chain joins TRBV7-9 to TRBJ2-1; 9 bases are shared with TRBD2. With 5 bases clipped from V and 3 bases from J, the junction kept 8 bases outside the gene matches. The CDR3 runs to 16 residues. Germline lookup yields CDR1 SEHNR and CDR2 FQNEAQ (reference sequence). CDR3 amino acids: CASSPSTSGNYNEQFF. CDR3 sequence (DNA): TGTGCCAGCAGCCCCTCGACTAGCGGAAACTACAATGAGCAGTTCTTC. The whole variable domain, remainder taken from reference TRBV7-9 and TRBJ2-1, is DTGVSQNPRHKITKRGQNVTFRCDPISEHNRLYWYRQTLGQGPEFLTYFQNEAQLEKSRLLSDRFSAERPKGSFSTLEIQRTEQGDSAMYLCASSPSTSGNYNEQFFGPGTRLTVL.

There are many counts of this clonotype. The chain is built from TRBV12-3 or TRBV12-4 and TRBJ1-3, with D uncertain. Deletions cut 3 bases from V and 0 bases from J, with 15 bases between. This CDR3 region has 17 residues. The CDR3 is CASSLNYGASSGNTIYF. For the CDR3, the DNA is TGTGCCAGCAGTTTGAATTATGGAGCCAGCTCTGGAAACACCATATATTTT.

This clonotype was seen many times. The chain recombines TRBV20-1 with TRBJ2-7; D ambiguous. The germline V gene encodes CDR1 DFQATT and CDR2 SNEGSKA (reference sequence). V lost 5 bases and J lost 6, with 14 bases in between. The CDR3 runs to 12 residues. CDR3 region: CSALGPPGEQYF. The CDR3 DNA reads TGCAGTGCTCTGGGTCCCCCAGGCGAGCAGTACTTC.

This clonotype occurred a few times. The chain recombines TRBV5-1 with TRBJ2-7; perhaps TRBD2 as D (6 bases). The V and J ends lost 4 bases and 7 bases respectively, with 12 bases between them. Per the germline V gene, CDR1 is SGHRS and CDR2 is YFSETQ. The CDR3 has 12 amino acids. CDR3 sequence: CASSVTRDEQYF. CDR3 in DNA: TGCGCCAGCAGCGTGACTAGGGATGAGCAGTACTTC.

This clonotype was seen many times. The chain couples TRBV9 to TRBJ2-7; maybe TRBD2 (6 bases). The CDR3 covers 15 residues. Germline CDR1 and CDR2: SGDLS and YYNGEE. With 0 bases removed from V and 2 bases from J, the gap between germline ends came to 12 bases. The CDR3 DNA reads as TGTGCCAGCAGCGTAGGCCCTAGCGACACCTACGAGCAGTACTTC. Protein product: CASSVGPSDTYEQYF.

The sample holds many counts of this clonotype. The DNA for the CDR3 is TGCGCCAGCAGCTTGACGTTCGACAGGAGCCAAACCTTCTACAATGAGCAGTTCTTC. The encoded protein is CASSLTFDRSQTFYNEQFF. The rearrangement links TRBV5-1 to TRBJ2-1, with D perhaps TRBD1 (6 bases). Germline V CDR1 and CDR2: SGHRS, YFSETQ. CDR3 size: 19 residues. V lost 1 base and J 3 bases, leaving 23 bases between the germline ends.

The table lists this clonotype with many counts. This chain uses TRBV30 with TRBJ1-5; D remains ambiguous. This CDR3 contains 13 residues. The V gene lost 3 bases and the J gene lost 2 bases, with 8 bases spanning the gap. Germline-derived CDR1 and CDR2 are GTSNPN and SVGIG (reference sequence). CDR3 amino acids: CAWRKAGNQPQHF. CDR3 DNA sequence: TGTGCCTGGAGGAAAGCGGGCAATCAGCCCCAGCATTTT. Supplemented by reference TRBV30 and TRBJ1-5, the full variable domain reads SQTIHQWPATLVQPVGSPLSLECTVEGTSNPNLYWYRQAAGRGLQLLFYSVGIGQISSEVPQNLSASRPQDRQFILSSKKLLLSDSGFYLCAWRKAGNQPQHFGDGTRLSIL.

As to this clonotype: This may be a read error, as it is one base from a much larger clone. This chain connects TRBV6-2 or TRBV6-3 to TRBJ2-1; 8 bases align to TRBD2. The CDR3 runs to 16 residues. Germline V gives CDR1 MNHEY, CDR2 SVGEGT. V trimming: 5 bases; J trimming: 4 bases; junction bases outside the gene matches: 10. The CDR3 is CASSHNHGGEYNEQFF. Here the CDR3 DNA reads TGTGCCAGCAGTCACAACCACGGGGGGGAATACAATGAGCAGTTCTTC.

This clonotype was seen a few times. The chain employs TRBV30 and TRBJ1-4, with 8 bases aligning to TRBD1. CDR1 and CDR2 from the germline V gene are GTSNPN and SVGIG (reference sequence). The CDR3 is made up of 13 amino acids. In nucleotides, the CDR3 is TGTGCTTCGGAAGACAGGGACAGGGAAAAACTGTTTTTT. As protein: CASEDRDREKLFF.

This chain links TRBV20-1 with TRBJ1-5; weak D call: TRBD1 (5 bases). Germline assignment: CDR1 DFQATT and CDR2 SNEGSKA (reference sequence). With 6 bases removed from V and 7 bases from J, the gap between germline ends came to 19 bases. This CDR3 has 14 residues. This CDR3 is CSAAVGQGDQPQHF. In nucleotides, the CDR3 is TGCAGTGCCGCCGTGGGGCAGGGTGACCAGCCCCAGCATTTT.

This clonotype came up many times. The chain recombines TRBV5-5 with TRBJ2-1, with no clear D. Germline V gene lookup returns CDR1 SGHKS and CDR2 YYEKEE (reference sequence). CDR3 length: 15 amino acids. Trimming pared 1 base from V and 0 bases from J, leaving 8 bases between. The DNA for the CDR3 is TGTGCCAGCAGCTTGAGCCGGCCCTCCTACAATGAGCAGTTCTTC. Residues: CASSLSRPSYNEQFF.

The rearrangement joins TRBV4-1 to TRBJ2-5, with TRBD1 identical over 9 bases. V dropped 1 base and J dropped 7; count of bases not matched to a gene: 10. The germline V gene encodes CDR1 MGHRA and CDR2 YSYEKL. The CDR3 is made up of 16 amino acids. Here the CDR3 reads CASSQGQDRGVWTQYF. CDR3 nucleotide sequence: TGCGCCAGCAGCCAAGGACAAGACAGGGGGGTTTGGACCCAGTACTTC.

Many counts were recorded for this clonotype. Here the CDR3 DNA reads TGCAGTGCTACCCCCGGGGCTCGTCGTGGCTACACCTTC. This translates into CSATPGARRGYTF. V and J are TRBV20-1 and TRBJ1-2; perhaps TRBD1 as D (5 bases). The CDR3 has 13 amino acids. The ends were cut back, 4 bases at V and 7 bases at J, with 16 bases in the middle. The germline gives CDR1 DFQATT, CDR2 SNEGSKA (reference sequence).

This clonotype was seen ten or more times. The chain links TRBV7-9 to TRBJ1-5; 7 bases fit TRBD1. CDR3 size: 16 residues. J gave up 3 bases and V 4 bases, and 9 bases lay outside the gene matches. CDR1 is SEHNR, CDR2 FQNEAQ, per germline (reference sequence). Written as DNA, the CDR3 is TGTGCCAGCAGCTCCTACAGGGGCTTGAACAATCAGCCCCAGCATTTT. It translates to CASSSYRGLNNQPQHF.

The table lists this clonotype with a few counts. This chain joins TRBV7-9 and TRBJ2-7; D remains ambiguous. The CDR3 is made up of 14 amino acids. Per germline, CDR1 SEHNR and CDR2 FQNEAQ (reference sequence). Between the trimmed V and J ends, which lost 2 bases and 2 bases, there was a span of 10 bases. In DNA, the CDR3 is TGTGCCAGCAGCTTACAATTAATCACCTACGAGCAGTACTTC. This gives the protein CASSLQLITYEQYF.

This clonotype has only a few counts. V and J are TRBV7-9 and TRBJ1-1; perhaps TRBD1 as D (5 bases). V lost 5 bases to trimming and J lost 6 bases, with 7 bases between them. CDR1 SEHNR and CDR2 FQNEAQ come from the germline V gene (reference sequence). This CDR3 region has 11 residues. The CDR3 DNA sequence: TGTGCCAGCAGCCCACAGGCTGAAGCTTTCTTT. Protein sequence: CASSPQAEAFF.

This chain links TRBV20-1 with TRBJ2-1; 12 nucleotides line up with TRBD2. The CDR3 extends over 14 amino acids. Germline values: CDR1 DFQATT, CDR2 SNEGSKA (reference sequence). V was clipped by 2 bases and J by 7 bases; unmatched bases: 3. The CDR3 sequence is CSARRTSGVNEQFF. The CDR3 DNA is TGCAGTGCTAGAAGGACTAGCGGGGTTAATGAGCAGTTCTTC.

This clonotype was observed a few times. At one end the junction does not follow the germline gene, possibly because of a read error. The rearrangement uses TRBV4-1 and TRBJ1-5; D not resolved. Germline V CDR1 and CDR2: MGHRA, YSYEKL. CDR3 size: 15 residues. The CDR3 reads CASSPNYRSNQLQHF. The CDR3, as DNA: TGCGCCAGCAGCCCGAACTACCGTAGCAATCAGCTCCAGCATTTT.

In its sample, this clonotype was seen many times. J is TRBJ2-7 and V is TRBV9; 7 positions agree with TRBD2. The ends lost 0 bases at V and 4 bases at J; junction bases unmatched: 7. Germline V gene sequence: CDR1 SGDLS, CDR2 YYNGEE. The CDR3 has 15 residues. The CDR3 sequence: CASSVGGGVEYEQYF. Written as DNA, the CDR3 is TGTGCCAGCAGCGTAGGGGGGGGAGTAGAATACGAGCAGTACTTC.

At least ten counts were recorded for this clonotype. The chain uses TRBV6-1 and TRBJ1-2; 8 nucleotides line up with TRBD1. This CDR3 comprises 13 residues. Germline V gene lookup returns CDR1 MNHNS and CDR2 SASEGT. The trim removed 5 bases at V and 8 bases at J, leaving 7 bases unmatched. CDR3 region: CASSYRAGGGYTF. The CDR3 bases are TGTGCCAGCAGTTATAGGGCAGGGGGCGGCTACACCTTC.